This TCR beta chain was identified during a study of identical twins. This CDR3 spans 13 amino acids. The V gene lost 7 bases and the J gene lost 5 bases, with 14 bases spanning the gap. Germline V gene sequence: CDR1 MNHNS, CDR2 SASEGT. The study's findings and limits: The study reached conclusions through statistical analysis that was cross-sectional, not following the same donors.

Unique molecular identifiers were present on the cDNA, and a universal primer site came from template switching. MiXCR was run by TCRdb on the 5' RACE reads, yielding one entry per CDR3 protein. Of over 600,000 distinct CDR3 sequences listed, about 20% are singletons. A note on this clonotype: Its antigen is unidentified.

This sample was shared with a second study, whose subject was T cells expressing NK-cell markers. That report adds: It was sorted CD3+CD56+NKG2C+, CD3+CD56+NKG2C- and CD3+CD56-NKG2C+ T cells that supplied the TCR beta repertoires. Just one sequenced donor of eight was HCMV-seronegative, while seven were seropositive.

The sample consisted of PBMCs. V gene TRBV6-1 combines with J gene TRBJ2-5; D not resolved. The receptor comes from a woman aged 18 to 35 in good health. CDR3 sequence (DNA): TGTGCCAGCACTCGCAGCGATGGGGAGACCCAGTACTTC. It translates to CASTRSDGETQYF.